This passage covers 22 T cell receptor beta chains from one sample sequenced in a study of cytomegalovirus exposure and HLA in healthy donors. It was with 60 Vbeta and 13 Jbeta primers that the PCR ran. Generated by immunoSEQ multiplex PCR, the TCRdb table keeps only in-frame clones and is missing some. The sample lists 120,000 or so clones; around 80% were seen once. Sequenced input: PBMCs. The receptors were gathered from a human donor in good health.

This clone came up a few times. V is TRBV10-3 and J is TRBJ1-5; possibly TRBD1 for D (6 bases). The CDR3 sequence is 15 residues long. Germline V gives CDR1 ENHRY, CDR2 SYGVKD. Trimming cost V 6 bases and J 8 bases, with 20 bases left between them. For the CDR3, the DNA is TGTGCCATCAGCCAACAGGGCGATGAATCAGAGCCCCAGCATTTT. Its translation: CAISQQGDESEPQHF.

V is TRBV4-2 and J is TRBJ1-4; D might be TRBD1 (5 bases). The V gene lost 4 bases and the J gene lost 3 bases, with 9 bases spanning the gap. The V gene's germline CDR1 is LGHNA and CDR2 YNFKEQ. CDR3 length: 14 amino acids. DNA for the CDR3: TGTGCCAGCAGCCGGGGCGTAGCTAATGAAAAACTGTTTTTT. It specifies CASSRGVANEKLFF.

Comment on this clone: One end of the junction varies from germline; a read error may be responsible. This chain uses TRBV7-9 with TRBJ1-3; no clear D gene. CDR1 is SEHNR, CDR2 FQNEAQ, per germline (reference sequence). The CDR3 has 16 amino acids. CDR3 protein: CSSSSNTGSQVYTIYF. The DNA of the CDR3 is TGTTCCAGCAGCAGTAATACTGGCTCCCAGGTCTACACCATATATTTT. The full variable domain, rest sourced from reference TRBV7-9 and TRBJ1-3, is DTGVSQNPRHKITKRGQNVTFRCDPISEHNRLYWYRQTLGQGPEFLTYFQNEAQLEKSRLLSDRFSAERPKGSFSTLEIQRTEQGDSAMYLCSSSSNTGSQVYTIYFGEGSWLTVV.

This chain connects TRBV6-1 to TRBJ1-1, with TRBD1 matching over 8 bases. The germline CDR1 and CDR2 sequences are MNHNS and SASEGT. Trimming removed 9 bases from V and 5 bases from J; junction bases left unmatched: 8. The CDR3 runs 13 residues. CDR3 loop: CASKTGVGTEAFF. As DNA, the CDR3 is TGTGCCAGTAAGACAGGGGTCGGAACTGAAGCTTTCTTT.

This sequence joins TRBV10-1 and TRBJ1-5; D possibly corresponds to TRBD1 (6 bases). The V gene's germline CDR1 is WNHNN and CDR2 SYGVQD (reference sequence). This CDR3 contains 13 residues. Trimming removed 5 bases from V and 5 bases from J, with 10 bases in between. CDR3 sequence reads: CASSYRVDQPQHF. The CDR3 DNA is TGCGCCAGCAGTTACAGGGTCGATCAGCCCCAGCATTTT.

The V call is TRBV7-2, the J call TRBJ2-3, with a possible D match to TRBD2 (5 bases). The CDR3 covers 11 residues. CDR1 and CDR2 (germline): SGHTA, FQGNSA. Trimming took off 7 bases at V and 4 bases at J, with 6 bases between the two ends. CDR3 nucleotides: TGTGCCAGCACGGGGTCAGATACGCAGTATTTT. Its translation: CASTGSDTQYF.

The chain uses TRBV19 and TRBJ1-2; D may be TRBD1 (6 bases). Trimming removed 1 base from V and 7 bases from J, with 13 bases in between. CDR1 is LNHDA, CDR2 SQIVND, per germline (reference sequence). The CDR3 runs to 14 residues. The DNA of the CDR3 is TGTGCCAGTAGTATAGTCACAGGGCAGACTGGCTACACCTTC. Protein sequence: CASSIVTGQTGYTF.

The rearrangement links TRBV5-4 to TRBJ1-2, with 11 bases fitting TRBD1. CDR1 SGHNT and CDR2 YYREEE come from the germline V gene (reference sequence). This CDR3 spans 14 amino acids. V was pared by 4 bases and J by 12 bases, with 11 bases of the junction left unmatched. CDR3 amino acids: CASSPRRGQGVNTF. The DNA of the CDR3 is TGTGCCAGCAGCCCTAGAAGGGGACAGGGGGTTAACACCTTC.

This chain uses TRBV2 with TRBJ2-5; 10 nucleotides match TRBD2. With the DNA end fitting TRBJ2-7 better, the J assignment may be wrong. The CDR3 has 17 residues. Germline V lookup: CDR1 SNHLY, CDR2 FYNNEI. The DNA of the CDR3 is TGTGCCAGCGCAAACAGGGTTCGGGCTAGCGGGGGCTACGAGCAGTACTTC. Translation: CASANRVRASGGYEQYF.

The chain is built from TRBV5-4 and TRBJ2-5; D is unresolved. Judging by the DNA end, TRBJ2-7 fits better; the J call may be wrong. CDR3 length: 13 residues. Germline values: CDR1 SGHNT, CDR2 YYREEE (reference sequence). CDR3: CASSLAASYEQYF. The DNA for the CDR3 is TGTGCCAGCAGCTTGGCTGCAAGCTACGAGCAGTACTTC.

This clone has more than one count but fewer than ten. The genes are TRBV6-5 and TRBJ1-5, with TRBD1 identical over 9 bases. The germline gives CDR1 MNHEY, CDR2 SVGAGI. This CDR3 has 14 residues. Unmatched junction bases numbered 4, after V lost 6 bases and J lost 4 bases. The CDR3 nucleotides are TGTGCCAGCAGCAGGACAGGGGATAATCAGCCCCAGCATTTT. It encodes CASSRTGDNQPQHF.

The genes are TRBV7-6 and TRBJ1-5, with D possibly matching TRBD1 (5 bases). Germline loops: CDR1 SGHVS, CDR2 FNYEAQ. CDR3 length equals 15 residues. The ends were cut back, 0 bases at V and 4 bases at J, with 10 bases in the middle. The CDR3 DNA follows: TGTGCCAGCAGCTTAGCGGGGGGAGGTAATCAGCCCCAGCATTTT. Encoded protein: CASSLAGGGNQPQHF.

The V call is TRBV5-6, the J call TRBJ2-7, with unresolved D. Trimming took 1 base from V and 4 from J, leaving 6 bases between them. CDR1 and CDR2 from the germline V gene are SGHDT and YYEEEE. There are 12 residues in the CDR3. For the CDR3, the DNA is TGTGCCAGCAGCTTGTCGGGTTACGAGCAGTACTTC. Translation gives CASSLSGYEQYF.

The chain couples TRBV19 to TRBJ2-3, with a tentative D call TRBD2 (6 bases). The CDR3 is 16 residues long. Deletions cut 6 bases from V and 2 bases from J, with 18 bases between. Germline V CDR1 and CDR2: LNHDA, SQIVND (reference sequence). DNA for the CDR3: TGTGCCAGTAGCCCTTGGGGGGACCGCGACACAGATACGCAGTATTTT. Amino acid sequence: CASSPWGDRDTDTQYF.

The chain is built from TRBV15 and TRBJ1-5; D not resolved. This CDR3 contains 13 residues. Germline V gene data show CDR1 as LNHNV and CDR2 as YYDKDF (reference sequence). The ends were cut back, 0 bases at V and 6 bases at J, with 6 bases in the middle. The CDR3 region has the DNA TGTGCCACCAGCAGAGATCAGGTTCAGCCCCAGCATTTT. Its protein is CATSRDQVQPQHF.

The genes are TRBV9 and TRBJ1-6; D is ambiguous. Germline CDR1 and CDR2: SGDLS and YYNGEE. V was pared by 0 bases and J by 7 bases, with 8 bases between. This CDR3 is 14 amino acids long. CDR3 loop: CASSVAQQNSPLHF. The CDR3 DNA is TGTGCCAGCAGCGTAGCTCAACAGAATTCACCCCTCCACTTT.

The table lists this clone with a few counts. The chain employs TRBV10-1 and TRBJ1-1, with D possibly being TRBD1 (5 bases). The CDR3 has 17 residues. Germline V gene lookup returns CDR1 WNHNN and CDR2 SYGVQD (reference sequence). Trimming took 0 bases from V and 1 from J, leaving 15 bases between them. The CDR3 DNA sequence: TGCGCCAGCAGTGAGTCGACATTTGGGGCAGCGAACACTGAAGCTTTCTTT. This sequence encodes CASSESTFGAANTEAFF.

This chain links TRBV5-4 with TRBJ2-7, with 8 positions matching TRBD1. CDR3 length: 13 residues. CDR1 and CDR2 from the germline V gene are SGHNT and YYREEE (reference sequence). The V gene end was trimmed by 2 bases and the J gene end by 4 bases; junction bases not matched to a gene: 2. The CDR3: CASSFWDRYEQYF. The CDR3 DNA reads as TGTGCCAGCAGCTTCTGGGACAGGTACGAGCAGTACTTC.

The V gene is TRBV10-2, the J gene TRBJ1-2, with TRBD1 identical over 7 bases. V lost 6 bases and J lost 5; bases outside the gene matches: 6. In germline, CDR1 is WSHSY, CDR2 SAAADI. This CDR3 spans 13 amino acids. CDR3 residues: CASRPRDRYGYTF. CDR3 bases: TGCGCCAGCAGACCCCGGGACAGATATGGCTACACCTTC.

V and J are TRBV7-9 and TRBJ2-2; 8 nucleotides line up with TRBD2. Germline V gives CDR1 SEHNR, CDR2 FQNEAQ (reference sequence). J lost 0 bases, V lost 11 bases, and 11 bases had no gene match. The CDR3 extends over 16 amino acids. CDR3 loop: CASKGRGASNTGELFF. CDR3 nucleotides: TGTGCCTCGAAAGGGCGGGGGGCCTCGAACACCGGGGAGCTGTTTTTT. The full variable domain, in which reference TRBV7-9 and TRBJ2-2 provide the parts outside the CDR3, is DTGVSQNPRHKITKRGQNVTFRCDPISEHNRLYWYRQTLGQGPEFLTYFQNEAQLEKSRLLSDRFSAERPKGSFSTLEIQRTEQGDSAMYLCASKGRGASNTGELFFGEGSRLTVL.

The CDR3 protein is CASSLNHRANEKLFF. CDR3 DNA sequence: TGCGCCAGCAGCTTGAATCACAGGGCCAATGAAAAACTGTTTTTT. The chain combines TRBV5-1 with TRBJ1-4, with D perhaps TRBD1 (6 bases). Germline V CDR1 and CDR2: SGHRS, YFSETQ. The CDR3 has 15 residues. The V end lost 1 base, the J end lost 5 bases, and 12 bases lay between the germline ends.

This chain connects TRBV18 to TRBJ1-6; TRBD1 agrees at 7 bases. The CDR3 spans 17 residues. Germline V gene data show CDR1 as KGHSH and CDR2 as LQKENI. Trimming at V came to 6 bases and at J to 9 bases, leaving 17 bases not matched to a gene. DNA of the CDR3: TGTGCCAGCTCCCCCCTAGCCGGGCCCCGACAGGGTTCACCCCTCCACTTT. Amino acid sequence: CASSPLAGPRQGSPLHF.